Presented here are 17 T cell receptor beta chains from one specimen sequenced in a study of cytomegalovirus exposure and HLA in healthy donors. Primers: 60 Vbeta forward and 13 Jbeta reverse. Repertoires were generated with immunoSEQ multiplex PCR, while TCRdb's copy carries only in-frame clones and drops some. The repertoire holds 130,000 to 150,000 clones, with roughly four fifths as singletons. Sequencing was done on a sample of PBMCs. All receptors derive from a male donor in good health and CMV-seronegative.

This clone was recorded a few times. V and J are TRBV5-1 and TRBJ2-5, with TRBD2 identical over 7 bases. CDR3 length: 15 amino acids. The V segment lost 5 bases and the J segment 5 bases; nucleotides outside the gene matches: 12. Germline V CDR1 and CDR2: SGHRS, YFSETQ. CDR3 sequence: CASSRFVGGSETQYF. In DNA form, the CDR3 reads TGCGCCAGCAGTAGATTTGTGGGGGGGTCGGAGACCCAGTACTTC.

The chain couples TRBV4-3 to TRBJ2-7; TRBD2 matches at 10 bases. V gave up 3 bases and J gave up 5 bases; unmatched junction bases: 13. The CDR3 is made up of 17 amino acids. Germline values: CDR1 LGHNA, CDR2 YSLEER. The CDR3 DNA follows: TGCGCCAGCAGCCATGAATCTCTAGCGGGAGAGCTCCACGAGCAGTACTTC. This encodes CASSHESLAGELHEQYF.

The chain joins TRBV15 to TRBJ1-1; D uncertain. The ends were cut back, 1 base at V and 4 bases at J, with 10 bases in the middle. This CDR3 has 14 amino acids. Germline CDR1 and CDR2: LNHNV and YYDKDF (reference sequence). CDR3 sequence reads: CATSRVVSRTEAFF. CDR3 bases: TGTGCCACCAGCAGAGTTGTTTCCCGCACTGAAGCTTTCTTT.

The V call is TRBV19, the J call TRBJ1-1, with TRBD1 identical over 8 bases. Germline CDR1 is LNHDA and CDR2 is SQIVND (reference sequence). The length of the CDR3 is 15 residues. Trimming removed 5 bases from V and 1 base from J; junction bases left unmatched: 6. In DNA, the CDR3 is TGTGCCAGTAGTGCGTACACAGGGGGGAACACTGAAGCTTTCTTT. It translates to CASSAYTGGNTEAFF.

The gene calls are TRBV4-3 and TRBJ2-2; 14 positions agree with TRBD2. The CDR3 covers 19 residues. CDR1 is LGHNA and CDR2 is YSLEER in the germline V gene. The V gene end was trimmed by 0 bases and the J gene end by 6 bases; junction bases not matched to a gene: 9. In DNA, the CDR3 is TGCGCCAGCAGCCAAGATACGACTAGCGGGAGGGTAATCGCCGGGGAGCTGTTTTTT. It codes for CASSQDTTSGRVIAGELFF.

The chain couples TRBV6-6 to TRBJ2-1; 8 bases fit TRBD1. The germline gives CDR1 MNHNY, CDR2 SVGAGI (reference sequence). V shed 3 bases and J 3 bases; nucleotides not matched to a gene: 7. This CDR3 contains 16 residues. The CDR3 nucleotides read TGTGCCAGCAGTTATTGGGGGACAGGCGACTACAATGAGCAGTTCTTC. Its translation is CASSYWGTGDYNEQFF.

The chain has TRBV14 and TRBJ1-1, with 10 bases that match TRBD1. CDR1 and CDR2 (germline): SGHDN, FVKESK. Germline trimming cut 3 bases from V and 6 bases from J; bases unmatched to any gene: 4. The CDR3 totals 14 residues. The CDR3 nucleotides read TGTGCCAGCAGCCATCGGACAGGGGGTTCTGAAGCTTTCTTT. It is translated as CASSHRTGGSEAFF.

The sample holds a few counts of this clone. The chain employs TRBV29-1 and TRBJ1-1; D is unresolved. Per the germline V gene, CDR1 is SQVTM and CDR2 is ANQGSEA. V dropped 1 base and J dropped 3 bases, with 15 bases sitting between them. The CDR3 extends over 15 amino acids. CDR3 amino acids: CSVEVYAVRDTEAFF. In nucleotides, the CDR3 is TGCAGCGTTGAAGTTTACGCAGTACGGGACACTGAAGCTTTCTTT.

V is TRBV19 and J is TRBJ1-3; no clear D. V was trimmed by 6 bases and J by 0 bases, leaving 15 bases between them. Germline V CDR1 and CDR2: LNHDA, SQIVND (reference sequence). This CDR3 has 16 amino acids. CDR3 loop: CASRTGTESSGNTIYF. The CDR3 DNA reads TGTGCCAGTAGGACCGGAACAGAGAGCTCTGGAAACACCATATATTTT.

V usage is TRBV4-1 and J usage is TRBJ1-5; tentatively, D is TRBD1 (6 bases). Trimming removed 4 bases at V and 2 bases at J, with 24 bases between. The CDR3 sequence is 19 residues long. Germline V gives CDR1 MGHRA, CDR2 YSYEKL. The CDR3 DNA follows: TGCGCCAGCAGCCCCACCACACAGGGCCGGAGGAGCGGCAATCAGCCCCAGCATTTT. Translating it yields CASSPTTQGRRSGNQPQHF.

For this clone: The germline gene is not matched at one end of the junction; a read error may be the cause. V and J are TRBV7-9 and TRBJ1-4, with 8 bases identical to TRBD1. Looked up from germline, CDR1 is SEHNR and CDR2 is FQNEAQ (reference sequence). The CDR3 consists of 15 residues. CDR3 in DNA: TGTTCCAGCAGCCCGACAGGGGTTCGCAATGAAAAACTGTTTTTT. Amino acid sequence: CSSSPTGVRNEKLFF.

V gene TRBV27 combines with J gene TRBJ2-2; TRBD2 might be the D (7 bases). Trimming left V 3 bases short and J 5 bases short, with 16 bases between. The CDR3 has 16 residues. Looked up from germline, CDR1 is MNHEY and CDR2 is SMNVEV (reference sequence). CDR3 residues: CASSFDPGGPTGELFF. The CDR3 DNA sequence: TGTGCCAGCAGTTTTGATCCGGGGGGCCCGACCGGGGAGCTGTTTTTT.

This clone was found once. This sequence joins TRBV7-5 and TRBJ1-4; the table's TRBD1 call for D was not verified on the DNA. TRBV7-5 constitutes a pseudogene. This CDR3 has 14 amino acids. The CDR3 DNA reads TGTGCCAGAAGCTTAAATGAGGATGACAGGTTTCTGTTTTTT. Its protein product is CARSLNEDDRFLFF.

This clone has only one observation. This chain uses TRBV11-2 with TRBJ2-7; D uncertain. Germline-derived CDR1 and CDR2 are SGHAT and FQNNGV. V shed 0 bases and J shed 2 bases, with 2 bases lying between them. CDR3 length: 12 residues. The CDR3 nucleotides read TGTGCCAGCAGCTTAGACGCCTACGAGCAGTACTTC. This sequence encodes CASSLDAYEQYF. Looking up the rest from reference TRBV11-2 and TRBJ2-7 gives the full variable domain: EAGVAQSPRYKIIEKRQSVAFWCNPISGHATLYWYQQILGQGPKLLIQFQNNGVVDDSQLPKDRFSAERLKGVDSTLKIQPAKLEDSAVYLCASSLDAYEQYFGPGTRLTVT.

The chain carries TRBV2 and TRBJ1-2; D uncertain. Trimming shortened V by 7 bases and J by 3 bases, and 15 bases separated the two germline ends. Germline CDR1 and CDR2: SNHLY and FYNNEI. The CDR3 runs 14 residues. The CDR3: CASTALKDYYGYTF. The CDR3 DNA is TGTGCCAGCACAGCCCTGAAAGACTACTATGGCTACACCTTC. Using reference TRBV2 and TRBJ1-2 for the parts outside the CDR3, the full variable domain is EPEVTQTPSHQVTQMGQEVILRCVPISNHLYFYWYRQILGQKVEFLVSFYNNEISEKSEIFDDQFSVERPDGSNFTLKIRSTKLEDSAMYFCASTALKDYYGYTFGSGTRLTVV.

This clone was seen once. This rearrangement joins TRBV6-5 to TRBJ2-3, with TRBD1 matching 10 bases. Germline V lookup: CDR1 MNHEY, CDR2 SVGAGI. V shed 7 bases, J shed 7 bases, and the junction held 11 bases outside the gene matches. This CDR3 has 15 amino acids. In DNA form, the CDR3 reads TGTGCCAGCATCATCCGGGACAGGGGCACGTATACGCAGTATTTT. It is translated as CASIIRDRGTYTQYF.

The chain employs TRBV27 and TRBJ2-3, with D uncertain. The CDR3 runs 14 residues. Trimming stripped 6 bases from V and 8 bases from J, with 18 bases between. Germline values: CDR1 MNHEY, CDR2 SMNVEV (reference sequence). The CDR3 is CASRSRVKRGTQYF. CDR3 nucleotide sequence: TGTGCCAGCAGATCGCGAGTGAAGCGTGGTACGCAGTATTTT.